This TCR beta chain was recovered during a study of shared clonotypes between healthy human individuals. Background on the study: There were three CD4 naive, three CD4 memory, two CD8 naive and one CD8 memory plates per donor.

The authors ran the assay at deep level. The protocol was immunoSEQ multiplex PCR, while the TCRdb copy is restricted to in-frame clones and leaves out a portion. This table holds 650,000 to 800,000 clones, around 90% found once. A remark on this clone: The antigen is not known.

Study-wide findings and caveats: The study generally estimated greater richness for naive than memory subsets.

CDR1 is MRHNA, CDR2 SNTAGT, per germline. This CDR3 has 14 amino acids. V lost 2 bases and J lost 3, with 8 bases in between. The naive CD8 fraction comprised CD45RO-negative cells positively selected for CCR7 and excluded terminally differentiated effector memory CD45RA+ cells. Recent vaccinations or acute infections were absent in the healthy HIV-negative adult donors. This sequence was found in a man aged 25-45 years in good health. The chain joins TRBV6-4 to TRBJ2-1; the D gene is possibly TRBD1 (5 bases). The sample comprised naive CD8+ T cells sorted from blood. CDR3 sequence: CASSDGQGYNEQFF. The CDR3 bases are TGTGCCAGCAGTGACGGGCAGGGCTACAATGAGCAGTTCTTC.